The clone carrying this T cell receptor (beta chain) was recorded once. The data originate from a study of blood T cell repertoires in COVID-19. As for the study in general: From T cells, B-cell-depleted T cells, or PBMCs came the material, which was cDNA or gDNA.

Authors' processing steps: Estimation of nucleated cell counts relied on the amplification of reference gene primers. Generated by immunoSEQ multiplex PCR, the TCRdb table keeps only in-frame clones and is missing some. That table is the source of V, J and clone size, and D and trimming were worked out from the DNA. The data show about 130,000 clones, around 90% seen once. This CDR3 has 13 amino acids. The junction had 3 bases not matched to a gene; V was cut back by 6 bases and J by 3 bases. Germline values: CDR1 MNHEY, CDR2 SMNVEV (reference sequence). The receptor was isolated from a man between 60 and 75 years old with COVID-19, enrolled during active disease. The genes are TRBV27 and TRBJ2-5; the match to TRBD1 covers 8 bases. The sample was peripheral blood. CDR3 in DNA: TGTGCCAGCAGCTTACAGGGGGAAGAGACCCAGTACTTC. Translated: CASSLQGEETQYF.